This passage covers 5 T cell receptor beta chains from one sample sequenced in a study of T cell responses to AZD1222 COVID-19 vaccine. Libraries were prepared by immunoSEQ multiplex PCR; TCRdb keeps only in-frame clonotypes and omits some of them. The data hold tens of thousands of clones, with roughly 80% observed a single time. This specimen consisted of peripheral blood, obtained 28 days after the second AZD1222 dose. The receptors stem from an adult who received the AZD1222 COVID-19 vaccine.

The gene calls are TRBV28 and TRBJ1-6; 9 bases match TRBD1. Trimming cost V 5 bases and J 5 bases; bases outside gene matches: 4. This CDR3 has 15 residues. CDR1 MDHEN and CDR2 SYDVKM come from the germline V gene. CDR3 region: CASSPRQGDNSPLHF. In nucleotides, the CDR3 is TGTGCCAGCAGTCCAAGACAGGGGGATAATTCACCCCTCCACTTT.

The J gene is TRBJ2-5, the V gene TRBV10-3; a possible D gene is TRBD1 (5 bases). Germline loops: CDR1 ENHRY, CDR2 SYGVKD. The V end lost 4 bases, the J end lost 5 bases, and 20 bases lay between the germline ends. The CDR3 spans 16 residues. The CDR3 nucleotides are TGTGCCATCAGTGTTGCGACAGTAATCAAGAAGGAGACCCAGTACTTC. This gives the protein CAISVATVIKKETQYF.

This chain links TRBV19 with TRBJ1-1, with a possible D match to TRBD1 (5 bases). With 8 bases removed from V and 3 bases from J, the gap between germline ends came to 13 bases. Germline V gene lookup returns CDR1 LNHDA and CDR2 SQIVND (reference sequence). The CDR3 contains 13 residues. In DNA form, the CDR3 reads TGTGCCAGTCCTCGAGAGGGGCACACTGAAGCTTTCTTT. This encodes CASPREGHTEAFF.

This chain connects TRBV27 to TRBJ2-2; the match to TRBD1 covers 7 bases. Germline CDR1 and CDR2: MNHEY and SMNVEV (reference sequence). The trim removed 3 bases at V and 4 bases at J, leaving 2 bases unmatched. The CDR3 contains 14 residues. CDR3 in DNA: TGTGCCAGCAGTTTGACAGGGCTCACCGGGGAGCTGTTTTTT. As protein: CASSLTGLTGELFF.

This chain connects TRBV24-1 to TRBJ1-1; a possible D gene is TRBD1 (6 bases). This CDR3 has 13 amino acids. Germline CDR1 reads KGHDR; CDR2 reads SFDVKD. Trimming left V 6 bases short and J 4 bases short, with 11 bases between. The DNA of the CDR3 is TGTGCCACCAGTCTAGGGGGGGGCACTGAAGCTTTCTTT. It translates to CATSLGGGTEAFF.